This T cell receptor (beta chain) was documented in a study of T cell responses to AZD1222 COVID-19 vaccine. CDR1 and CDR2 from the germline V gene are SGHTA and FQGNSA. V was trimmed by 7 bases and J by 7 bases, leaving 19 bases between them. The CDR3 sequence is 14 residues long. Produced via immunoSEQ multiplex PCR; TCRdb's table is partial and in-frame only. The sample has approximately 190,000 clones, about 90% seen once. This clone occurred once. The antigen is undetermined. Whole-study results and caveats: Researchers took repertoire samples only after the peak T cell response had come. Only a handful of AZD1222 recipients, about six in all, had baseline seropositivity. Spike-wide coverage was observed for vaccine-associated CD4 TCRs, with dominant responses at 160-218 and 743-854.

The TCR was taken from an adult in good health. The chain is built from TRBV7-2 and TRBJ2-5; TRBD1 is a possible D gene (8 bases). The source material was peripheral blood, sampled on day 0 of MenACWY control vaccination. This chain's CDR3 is CASTNRGGPGTQYF. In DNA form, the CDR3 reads TGTGCCAGCACCAACAGGGGGGGCCCCGGGACCCAGTACTTC.